The text below deals with one T cell receptor (beta chain). This clone was recorded a few times. Its cognate antigen has yet to be identified. No base quality values were provided; no much bigger clone lies one nucleotide off. This specimen's time point label, interpreted: approximately 25 months on ibrutinib. For TCR beta library preparation, 1.5 to 2 micrograms of genomic DNA was extracted from cryopreserved PBMCs. Longitudinal blood samples from CLL patients receiving ibrutinib monotherapy were subjected to high-throughput TCR beta sequencing. The patients were enrolled in a single-center, open-label phase 2 trial of ibrutinib monotherapy. This sample was included in a study of cytotoxic CD8 clonotypes in ibrutinib-treated CLL (dated by TCRdb to the early 2020s). Context from the whole study: In this cohort, 15 or so patients were treatment-naive and some 10 were relapsed/refractory, while some 18 had unmutated IGHV. On average, each sample yielded about 250,000 productive templates and about 94,000 productive rearrangements. Of the 90 or so people in the trial, roughly 27 had longitudinal samples available. Cryopreserved peripheral blood mononuclear cells were obtained before treatment, at response, and at either sustained remission or disease progression. Responses were partial in 25 or so patients and complete in 2; after median about 68 months follow-up, some 14 stayed in remission and roughly twelve progressed. Every sample from remission and from progressive disease was obtained while the patients were still on ibrutinib. Samples at response were collected after a median of about twelve months of treatment, with a range of roughly 6 to 36 months.

In the germline V gene (reference sequence), CDR1 corresponds to GTSNPN and CDR2 to SVGIG. Including cysteine and phenylalanine, the CDR3 has 13 amino acids. Only the CDR3 portion is preserved as DNA: 39 bases, with reading frame beginning at the first base. V drops 3 bases and J drops 6 bases, leaving 12 bases in between. Each clonotype received, on average, around 9.6x coverage in deep resolution sequencing performed on a MiSeq, where the target depth lay between 1 in 1 million and 1 in 200,000 T cells. The immunoSEQ hsTCRB Kit was used to generate the TCR beta libraries. Per the source publication's procedure: The data were analyzed with ImmunoSEQ Analyzer and ImmunoSEQ Data Assistant, and V, D and J gene assignments followed IMGT definitions. Clonality, which ranges from 0 to 1, was calculated as one minus the normalized Shannon entropy of productive rearrangement frequencies. Only overrepresented clonotypes making up at least 0.05% of the repertoire of each patient were included in the public clonotype analysis. More than ten repertoires from age-matched healthy donors, obtained from immuneACCESS, served as clonality controls. TCRdb re-hosts the immuneACCESS table, in-frame sequences only. Its copies lack some clones; in the studies checked, an unresolved V gene accounts for under half of them, and the cause for the rest is not known. V and J calls plus clone size are reproduced from that table; the DNA served to infer D and trimming. Recorded for this sample are roughly 250,000 clones; under 75% of them occurred a single time. The ten largest account for over 15% of the sample.

The paper's findings and limits, for the study overall: Public clonotypes were rare and either shrank or stayed stable during treatment, and the rise in clonality at ibrutinib response reflected expansion of private clonotypes. Sustained-remission and progressing patients did not have matched sampling times, and lymph node repertoires were not examined. Clonality rose at ibrutinib response, remained stable during sustained remission, and dropped back toward baseline at progression. Baseline clonality was found to be higher than that of age-matched healthy donors and was strongly correlated with circulating CD8+ T-cell counts.

Material: PBMCs, obtained after 24 months of ibrutinib treatment. This clonotype was sampled from a human donor with chronic lymphocytic leukemia. The sequence links TRBV30 to TRBJ2-1, with a weak D call of TRBD2 (6 bases match). The CDR3 region reads CAWSQGLFNEQFF. The bases are TGTGCCTGGAGCCAGGGACTTTTCAATGAGCAGTTCTTC.